This entry lists 18 T cell receptor beta chains sequenced from one sample in a study of T cells in narcolepsy. Profiled with immunoSEQ multiplex PCR; TCRdb holds only in-frame clones, not every one. The sample carries about 40,000 clones, 70% to 90% recorded once. The sequenced sample consisted of CD45RA- memory CD4+ T cells from PBMCs. The receptors originated from a human donor with narcolepsy.

The CDR3 DNA reads TGTGCCAGCAGCTTCGACCGGGACAATGAAGCTTTCTTT. It is translated as CASSFDRDNEAFF. The genes are TRBV11-3 and TRBJ1-1, with D possibly matching TRBD1 (6 bases). The germline CDR1 and CDR2 sequences are SGHNT and YENEEA. The CDR3 totals 13 residues. V was clipped by 3 bases and J by 7 bases, with 12 bases between them.

The chain links TRBV7-3 to TRBJ2-1; 9 positions match TRBD1. Germline trimming cut 5 bases from V and 7 bases from J; bases unmatched to any gene: 6. There are 14 residues in the CDR3. Per germline, CDR1 SGHTA and CDR2 FQGTGA. In DNA, the CDR3 is TGTGCCAGCAGCCCGACAGGGGGAGATAATGAGCAGTTCTTC. Translation: CASSPTGGDNEQFF. Full variable domain (rest looked up from reference TRBV7-3 and TRBJ2-1): GAGVSQTPSNKVTEKGKYVELRCDPISGHTALYWYRQSLGQGPEFLIYFQGTGAADDSGLPNDRFFAVRPEGSVSTLKIQRTERGDSAVYLCASSPTGGDNEQFFGPGTRLTVL.

The V gene is TRBV28, the J gene TRBJ2-5; 7 positions agree with TRBD1. With V trimmed by 5 bases and J by 12 bases, 18 bases remained unmatched. This CDR3 is built from 15 residues. From germline, CDR1 is MDHEN and CDR2 SYDVKM. The CDR3 DNA is TGTGCCAGCAGTCTACCCTCGACAGGGTCGCAATACAAGTACTTC. It translates to CASSLPSTGSQYKYF.

This chain uses TRBV14 with TRBJ1-6, with a possible D match to TRBD1 (6 bases). V lost 1 base to trimming and J lost 7 bases, with 11 bases between them. Germline V lookup: CDR1 SGHDN, CDR2 FVKESK. The CDR3 totals 15 residues. The CDR3 loop is CASSQGGGKNSPLHF. For the CDR3, the DNA is TGTGCCAGCAGCCAAGGGGGGGGCAAGAATTCACCCCTCCACTTT.

CDR3 amino acids: CASSLDEGDGYTF. DNA of the CDR3: TGTGCCAGCAGCTTAGATGAAGGGGATGGCTACACCTTC. This chain links TRBV11-3 with TRBJ1-2, with TRBD1 as a possible D gene (5 bases). Germline CDR1 and CDR2: SGHNT and YENEEA. Trimming left V 0 bases short and J 6 bases short, with 8 bases between. The CDR3 has 13 residues. The full variable domain, its missing parts supplied by reference TRBV11-3 and TRBJ1-2, is EAGVVQSPRYKIIEKKQPVAFWCNPISGHNTLYWYLQNLGQGPELLIRYENEEAVDDSQLPKDRFSAERLKGVDSTLKIQPAELGDSAVYLCASSLDEGDGYTFGSGTRLTVV.

As DNA, the CDR3 is TGTGCCAGCAGTTTTTCGTCGGGGCCCTACGAGCAGTACTTC. Translating gives CASSFSSGPYEQYF. The rearrangement links TRBV28 to TRBJ2-7, with D possibly called TRBD1 or TRBD2 (5 bases each). CDR3 length: 14 residues. Germline V CDR1 and CDR2: MDHEN, SYDVKM. The V end was cut by 3 bases, the J end by 2 bases, with 11 bases between.

This clone was found a few times. The V call is TRBV28, the J call TRBJ2-7, with D possibly being TRBD1 (6 bases). The V end was cut by 8 bases, the J end by 6 bases, with 20 bases between. The CDR3 extends over 14 amino acids. Germline V gives CDR1 MDHEN, CDR2 SYDVKM. The CDR3 loop is CASDPGARYSEQYF. The CDR3 region has the DNA TGTGCCAGCGATCCAGGGGCTAGGTATAGCGAGCAGTACTTC.

The chain recombines TRBV10-3 with TRBJ2-7; possibly TRBD2 for D (6 bases). CDR3 length: 14 amino acids. CDR1 ENHRY and CDR2 SYGVKD come from the germline V gene. Trimming cost V 11 bases and J 2 bases, with 19 bases left between them. The CDR3 sequence: CASTPGLVTYEQYF. The CDR3 DNA reads TGTGCCTCCACGCCGGGACTTGTAACCTACGAGCAGTACTTC.

This chain connects TRBV30 to TRBJ2-2; 9 bases are a match to TRBD2. The germline V gene has CDR1 GTSNPN and CDR2 SVGIG (reference sequence). This CDR3 has 19 amino acids. Unmatched junction bases numbered 15, after V lost 0 bases and J lost 4 bases. CDR3 residues: CAWSVASGKWVRSTGELFF. The CDR3 nucleotides read TGTGCCTGGAGTGTGGCTAGCGGGAAATGGGTTCGTAGCACCGGGGAGCTGTTTTTT.

This rearrangement joins TRBV5-1 to TRBJ2-5; a weak D match, TRBD2 (7 bases). The ends were cut back, 4 bases at V and 4 bases at J, with 20 bases in the middle. Germline V CDR1 and CDR2: SGHRS, YFSETQ. The CDR3 length is 16 residues. The CDR3 DNA follows: TGCGCCAGCAGCCCCCCCGGCGGGGGCGTGAGAGAGACCCAGTACTTC. It codes for CASSPPGGGVRETQYF.

The chain joins TRBV19 to TRBJ2-5, with a possible D match to TRBD2 (6 bases). CDR1 and CDR2 (germline): LNHDA, SQIVND (reference sequence). Trimming stripped 4 bases from V and 5 bases from J, with 14 bases between. This CDR3 is built from 14 residues. CDR3 region: CASSNYGSTETQYF. The CDR3 region has the DNA TGTGCCAGTAGTAATTACGGGAGTACGGAGACCCAGTACTTC. Full variable domain (remainder filled in from reference TRBV19 and TRBJ2-5): DGGITQSPKYLFRKEGQNVTLSCEQNLNHDAMYWYRQDPGQGLRLIYYSQIVNDFQKGDIAEGYSVSREKKESFPLTVTSAQKNPTAFYLCASSNYGSTETQYFGPGTRLLVL.

The genes are TRBV25-1 and TRBJ1-1; a possible D gene is TRBD1 (5 bases). Germline loops: CDR1 MGHDK, CDR2 SYGVNS. V lost 6 bases and J 1 base, leaving 12 bases between the germline ends. This CDR3 spans 14 amino acids. CDR3: CASRQWGGNTEAFF. The CDR3 nucleotides read TGTGCCAGCAGACAGTGGGGGGGGAACACTGAAGCTTTCTTT.

This clone was recorded a few times. The chain employs TRBV10-2 and TRBJ1-6, with D perhaps matching TRBD1 (6 bases). From germline, CDR1 is WSHSY and CDR2 SAAADI. Trimming removed 0 bases from V and 13 bases from J, with 10 bases in between. The CDR3 totals 13 residues. The CDR3 here is CASSESQGRPLHF. The CDR3 DNA follows: TGCGCCAGCAGTGAGTCACAGGGACGGCCCCTCCACTTT.

This chain joins TRBV6-6 and TRBJ2-2, with D perhaps assigned TRBD1 or TRBD2 (6 bases each). The CDR3 runs 14 residues. Germline values: CDR1 MNHNY, CDR2 SVGAGI (reference sequence). The germline V and J ends were trimmed by 6 bases and 11 bases, with 19 bases remaining between them. CDR3 nucleotide sequence: TGTGCCAGCAGCCCTTCGGGCGGAGGGGGAGAGCTGTTTTTT. Translating gives CASSPSGGGGELFF.

The V call is TRBV6-1, the J call TRBJ2-3, with 7 bases matching TRBD2. Germline CDR1 and CDR2: MNHNS and SASEGT. There are 14 residues in the CDR3. J gave up 1 base and V 4 bases, and 2 bases lay outside the gene matches. CDR3 nucleotide sequence: TGTGCCAGCAGTGTGGGGGGGGGCACAGATACGCAGTATTTT. Its translation: CASSVGGGTDTQYF.

The J gene is TRBJ1-1, the V gene TRBV7-9; D remains unclear. Germline loops: CDR1 SEHNR, CDR2 FQNEAQ (reference sequence). The V end lost 5 bases, the J end lost 4 bases, and 14 bases lay between the germline ends. The CDR3 has 14 amino acids. CDR3 sequence: CASSPALVGTEAFF. Written as DNA, the CDR3 is TGTGCCAGCAGCCCAGCTCTGGTGGGCACTGAAGCTTTCTTT.

The genes are TRBV2 and TRBJ2-7; the match to TRBD1 covers 10 bases. This CDR3 has 13 amino acids. Germline CDR1 reads SNHLY; CDR2 reads FYNNEI. After removal of 7 bases from V and 6 bases from J, the junction contained 6 bases not matched to a gene. CDR3 in DNA: TGTGCCAGCACAAGGGACAGGGGAAGCGAGCAGTACTTC. This gives the protein CASTRDRGSEQYF.

This clone was counted once. The J gene is TRBJ1-1, the V gene TRBV6-5, with 9 positions matching TRBD1. Losses at the gene ends were 5 bases for V and 2 bases for J; bases not matched to a gene: 3. CDR3 length: 14 residues. CDR1 is MNHEY and CDR2 is SVGAGI in the germline V gene. The CDR3 region is CASSGGQGNTEAFF. The CDR3 DNA sequence: TGTGCCAGCAGTGGGGGACAGGGTAACACTGAAGCTTTCTTT.